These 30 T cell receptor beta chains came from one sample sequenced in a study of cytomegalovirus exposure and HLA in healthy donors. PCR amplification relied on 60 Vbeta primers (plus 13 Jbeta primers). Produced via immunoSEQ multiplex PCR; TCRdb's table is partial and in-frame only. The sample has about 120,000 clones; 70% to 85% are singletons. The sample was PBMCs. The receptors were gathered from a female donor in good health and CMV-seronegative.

The CDR3 DNA sequence: TGCGCCAGCAGCTTGTCGGGTTTGCTCACTGAAGCTTTCTTT. Encoded protein: CASSLSGLLTEAFF. V usage is TRBV5-1 and J usage is TRBJ1-1; D remains unclear. The CDR3 totals 14 residues. The germline V gene encodes CDR1 SGHRS and CDR2 YFSETQ. Trimming removed 1 base from V and 4 bases from J, with 11 bases in between.

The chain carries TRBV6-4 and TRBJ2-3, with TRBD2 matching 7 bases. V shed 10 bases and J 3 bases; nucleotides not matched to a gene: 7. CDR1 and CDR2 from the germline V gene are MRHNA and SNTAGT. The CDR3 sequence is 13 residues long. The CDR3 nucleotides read TGTGCCACCTCGGGGGGTTTGACAGATACGCAGTATTTT. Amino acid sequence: CATSGGLTDTQYF.

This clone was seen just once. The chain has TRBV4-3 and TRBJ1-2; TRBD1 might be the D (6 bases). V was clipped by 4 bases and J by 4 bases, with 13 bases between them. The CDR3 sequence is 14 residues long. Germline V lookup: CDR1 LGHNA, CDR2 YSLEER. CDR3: CASSPDRMFYGYTF. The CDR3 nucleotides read TGCGCCAGCAGCCCCGACAGGATGTTCTATGGCTACACCTTC.

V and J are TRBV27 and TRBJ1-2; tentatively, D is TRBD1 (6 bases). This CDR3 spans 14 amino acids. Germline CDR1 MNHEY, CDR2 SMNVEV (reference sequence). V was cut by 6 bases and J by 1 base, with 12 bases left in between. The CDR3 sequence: CASRLGQHNYGYTF. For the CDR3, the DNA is TGTGCCAGCAGGCTTGGACAGCATAACTATGGCTACACCTTC.

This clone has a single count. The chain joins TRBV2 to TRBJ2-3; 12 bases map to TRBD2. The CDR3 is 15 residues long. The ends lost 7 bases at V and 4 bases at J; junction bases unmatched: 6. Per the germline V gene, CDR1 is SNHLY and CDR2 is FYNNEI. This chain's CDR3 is CASTRTSGTADTQYF. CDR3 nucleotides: TGTGCCAGCACCCGGACTAGCGGGACCGCAGATACGCAGTATTTT.

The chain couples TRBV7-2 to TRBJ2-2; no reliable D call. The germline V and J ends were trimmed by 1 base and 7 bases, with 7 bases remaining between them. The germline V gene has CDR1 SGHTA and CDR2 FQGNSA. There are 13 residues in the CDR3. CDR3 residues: CASSLERRGELFF. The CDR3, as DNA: TGTGCCAGCAGCTTAGAGCGTCGCGGGGAGCTGTTTTTT. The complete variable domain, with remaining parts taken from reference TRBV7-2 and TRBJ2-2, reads GAGVSQSPSNKVTEKGKDVELRCDPISGHTALYWYRQSLGQGLEFLIYFQGNSAPDKSGLPSDRFSAERTGGSVSTLTIQRTQQEDSAVYLCASSLERRGELFFGEGSRLTVL.

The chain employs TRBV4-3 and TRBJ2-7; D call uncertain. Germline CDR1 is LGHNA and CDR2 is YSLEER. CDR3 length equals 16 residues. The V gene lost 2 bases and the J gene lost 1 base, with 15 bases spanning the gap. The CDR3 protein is CASSQSNADSSYEQYF. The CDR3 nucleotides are TGCGCCAGCAGCCAATCTAATGCAGACTCTTCCTACGAGCAGTACTTC.

The DNA of the CDR3 is TGTGCCAGCAGCCTACTAGGGGGGGACGATGAGCAGTTCTTC. Encoded protein: CASSLLGGDDEQFF. The genes are TRBV11-3 and TRBJ2-1; D perhaps matches TRBD2 (7 bases). Trimming took off 5 bases at V and 8 bases at J, with 16 bases between the two ends. The CDR3 consists of 14 residues. Germline CDR1 reads SGHNT; CDR2 reads YENEEA.

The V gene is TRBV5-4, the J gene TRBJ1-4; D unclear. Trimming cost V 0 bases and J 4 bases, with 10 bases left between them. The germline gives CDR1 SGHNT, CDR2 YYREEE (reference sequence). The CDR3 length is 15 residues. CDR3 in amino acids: CASSLAGRSNEKLFF. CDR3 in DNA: TGTGCCAGCAGCTTGGCCGGCCGGAGTAATGAAAAACTGTTTTTT.

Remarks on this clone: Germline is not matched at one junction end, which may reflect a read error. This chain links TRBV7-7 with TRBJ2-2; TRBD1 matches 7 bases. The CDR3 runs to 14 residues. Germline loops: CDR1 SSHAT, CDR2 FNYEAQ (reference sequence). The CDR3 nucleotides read TGTGCTAGCAGCGACAGGGTGAACACCGGGGAGCTGTTTTTT. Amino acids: CASSDRVNTGELFF. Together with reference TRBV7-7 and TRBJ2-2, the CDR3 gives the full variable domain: GAGVSQSPRYKVTKRGQDVTLRCDPISSHATLYWYQQALGQGPEFLTYFNYEAQPDKSGLPSDRFSAERPEGSISTLTIQRTEQRDSAMYRCASSDRVNTGELFFGEGSRLTVL.

As DNA, the CDR3 is TGCGCCAGCAGCCGCGGGAGGACGAACACCGGGGAGCTGTTTTTT. Protein product: CASSRGRTNTGELFF. This chain links TRBV5-1 with TRBJ2-2; 8 bases align to TRBD2. This CDR3 has 15 residues. Germline CDR1 SGHRS, CDR2 YFSETQ. Unmatched junction bases numbered 2, after V lost 4 bases and J lost 0 bases.

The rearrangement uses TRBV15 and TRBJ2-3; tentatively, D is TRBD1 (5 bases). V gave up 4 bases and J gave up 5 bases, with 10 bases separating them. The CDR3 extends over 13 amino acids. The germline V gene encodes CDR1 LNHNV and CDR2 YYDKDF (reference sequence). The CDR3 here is CATSIGVKDTQYF. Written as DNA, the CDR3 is TGTGCCACCAGCATAGGGGTGAAAGATACGCAGTATTTT.

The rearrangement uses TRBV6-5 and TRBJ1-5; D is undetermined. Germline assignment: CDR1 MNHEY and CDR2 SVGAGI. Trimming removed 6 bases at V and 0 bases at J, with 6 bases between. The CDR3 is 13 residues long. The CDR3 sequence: CASRRSSNQPQHF. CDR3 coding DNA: TGTGCCAGCAGGAGGAGTAGCAATCAGCCCCAGCATTTT.

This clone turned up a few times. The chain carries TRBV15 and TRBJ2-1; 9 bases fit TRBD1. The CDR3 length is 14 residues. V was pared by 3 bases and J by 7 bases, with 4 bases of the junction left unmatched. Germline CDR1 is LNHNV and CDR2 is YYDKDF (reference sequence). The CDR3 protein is CATSRDRGENEQFF. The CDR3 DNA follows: TGTGCCACCAGCAGGGACAGGGGAGAGAATGAGCAGTTCTTC.

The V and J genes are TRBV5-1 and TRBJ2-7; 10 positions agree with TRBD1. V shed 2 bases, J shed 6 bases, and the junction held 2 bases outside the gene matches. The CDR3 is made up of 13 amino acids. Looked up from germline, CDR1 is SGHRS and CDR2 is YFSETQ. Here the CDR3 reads CASSLRTGGEQYF. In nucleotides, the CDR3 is TGCGCCAGCAGCTTACGGACAGGGGGCGAGCAGTACTTC.

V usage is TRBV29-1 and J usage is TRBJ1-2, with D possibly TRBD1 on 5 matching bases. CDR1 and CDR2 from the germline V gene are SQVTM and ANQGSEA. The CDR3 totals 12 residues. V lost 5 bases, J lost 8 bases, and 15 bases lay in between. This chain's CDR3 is CSVFSGEEGYTF. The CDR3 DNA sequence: TGCAGCGTTTTCTCGGGGGAGGAAGGCTACACCTTC.

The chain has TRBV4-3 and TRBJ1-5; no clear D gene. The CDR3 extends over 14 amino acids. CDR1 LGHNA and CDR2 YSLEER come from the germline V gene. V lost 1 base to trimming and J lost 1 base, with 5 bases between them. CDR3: CASSQGRSNQPQHF. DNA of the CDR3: TGCGCCAGCAGCCAAGGGAGGAGCAATCAGCCCCAGCATTTT.

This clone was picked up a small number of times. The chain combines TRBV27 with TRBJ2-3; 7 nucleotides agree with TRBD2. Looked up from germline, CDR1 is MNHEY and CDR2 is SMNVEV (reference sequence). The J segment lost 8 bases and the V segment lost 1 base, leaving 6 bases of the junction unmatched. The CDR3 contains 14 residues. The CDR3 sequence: CASSLLASGGTQYF. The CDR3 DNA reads TGTGCCAGCAGTTTATTGGCTAGCGGAGGTACGCAGTATTTT.

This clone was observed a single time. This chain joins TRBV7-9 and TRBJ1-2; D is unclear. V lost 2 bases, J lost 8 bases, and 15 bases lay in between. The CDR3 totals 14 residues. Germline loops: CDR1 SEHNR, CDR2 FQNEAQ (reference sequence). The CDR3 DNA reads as TGTGCCAGCAGCTTACCCGGGATGGGGAAAGGCTACACCTTC. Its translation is CASSLPGMGKGYTF.

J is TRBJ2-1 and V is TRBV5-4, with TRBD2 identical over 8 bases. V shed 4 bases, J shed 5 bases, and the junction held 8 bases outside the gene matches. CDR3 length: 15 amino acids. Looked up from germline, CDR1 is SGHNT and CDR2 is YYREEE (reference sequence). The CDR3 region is CASSPLAGTDNEQFF. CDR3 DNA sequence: TGTGCCAGCAGCCCTCTAGCGGGTACAGACAATGAGCAGTTCTTC.

In DNA form, the CDR3 reads TGTGCCAGCAGCGTATCGGGGTACGACGAGCAGTACTTC. It translates to CASSVSGYDEQYF. V and J are TRBV9 and TRBJ2-7, with D possibly TRBD2 on 5 matching bases. The CDR3 spans 13 residues. The germline CDR1 and CDR2 sequences are SGDLS and YYNGEE. The germline V and J ends were trimmed by 1 base and 5 bases, with 10 bases remaining between them.

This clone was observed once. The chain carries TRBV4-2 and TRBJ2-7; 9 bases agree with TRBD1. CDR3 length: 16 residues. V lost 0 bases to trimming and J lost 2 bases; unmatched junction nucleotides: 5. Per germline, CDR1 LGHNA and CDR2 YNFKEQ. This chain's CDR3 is CASSQEFGQGTYEQYF. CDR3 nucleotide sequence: TGTGCCAGCAGCCAAGAGTTCGGACAGGGGACCTACGAGCAGTACTTC.

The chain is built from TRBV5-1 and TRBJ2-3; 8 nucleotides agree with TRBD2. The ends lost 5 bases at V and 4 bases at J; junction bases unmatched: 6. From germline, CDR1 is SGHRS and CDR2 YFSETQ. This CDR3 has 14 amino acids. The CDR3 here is CASSGIAGSDTQYF. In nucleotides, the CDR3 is TGCGCCAGCAGTGGAATAGCGGGATCAGATACGCAGTATTTT.

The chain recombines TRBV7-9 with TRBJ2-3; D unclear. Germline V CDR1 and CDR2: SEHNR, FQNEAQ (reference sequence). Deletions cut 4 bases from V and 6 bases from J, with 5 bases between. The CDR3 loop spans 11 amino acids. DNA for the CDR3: TGTGCCAGCAGCTCCTCGGATACGCAGTATTTT. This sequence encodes CASSSSDTQYF.

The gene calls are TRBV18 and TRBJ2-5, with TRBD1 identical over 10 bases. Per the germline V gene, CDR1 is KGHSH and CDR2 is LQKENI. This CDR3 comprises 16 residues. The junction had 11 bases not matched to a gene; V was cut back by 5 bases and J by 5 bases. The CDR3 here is CASSSTGGLLGETQYF. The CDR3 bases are TGTGCCAGCTCATCGACAGGGGGCCTTTTAGGGGAGACCCAGTACTTC. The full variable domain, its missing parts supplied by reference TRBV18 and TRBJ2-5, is NAGVMQNPRHLVRRRGQEARLRCSPMKGHSHVYWYRQLPEEGLKFMVYLQKENIIDESGMPKERFSAEFPKEGPSILRIQQVVRGDSAAYFCASSSTGGLLGETQYFGPGTRLLVL.

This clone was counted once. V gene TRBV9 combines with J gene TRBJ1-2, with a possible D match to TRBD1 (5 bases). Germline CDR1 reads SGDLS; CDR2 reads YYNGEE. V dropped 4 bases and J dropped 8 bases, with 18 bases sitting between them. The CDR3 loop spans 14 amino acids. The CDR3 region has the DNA TGTGCCAGCAGCACCGCGGGACTCTTAATGGGCTACACCTTC. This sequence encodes CASSTAGLLMGYTF.

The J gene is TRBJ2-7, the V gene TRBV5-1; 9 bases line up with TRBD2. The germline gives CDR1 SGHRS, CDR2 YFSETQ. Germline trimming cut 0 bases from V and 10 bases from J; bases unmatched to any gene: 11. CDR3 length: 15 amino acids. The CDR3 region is CASSLALAGAEGQYF. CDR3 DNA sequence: TGCGCCAGCAGCTTGGCACTAGCGGGCGCCGAAGGTCAGTACTTC.

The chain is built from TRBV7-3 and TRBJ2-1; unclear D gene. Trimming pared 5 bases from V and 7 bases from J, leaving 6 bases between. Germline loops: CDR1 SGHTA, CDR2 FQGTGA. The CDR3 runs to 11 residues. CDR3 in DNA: TGTGCCAGCAGCCCCGGGAATGAGCAGTTCTTC. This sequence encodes CASSPGNEQFF.

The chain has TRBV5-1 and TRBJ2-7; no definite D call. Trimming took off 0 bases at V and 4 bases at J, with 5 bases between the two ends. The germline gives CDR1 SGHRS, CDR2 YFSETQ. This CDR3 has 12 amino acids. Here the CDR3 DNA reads TGCGCCAGCAGCTTGGATACATACGAGCAGTACTTC. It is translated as CASSLDTYEQYF. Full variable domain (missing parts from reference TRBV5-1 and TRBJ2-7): KAGVTQTPRYLIKTRGQQVTLSCSPISGHRSVSWYQQTPGQGLQFLFEYFSETQRNKGNFPGRFSGRQFSNSRSEMNVSTLELGDSALYLCASSLDTYEQYFGPGTRLTVT.

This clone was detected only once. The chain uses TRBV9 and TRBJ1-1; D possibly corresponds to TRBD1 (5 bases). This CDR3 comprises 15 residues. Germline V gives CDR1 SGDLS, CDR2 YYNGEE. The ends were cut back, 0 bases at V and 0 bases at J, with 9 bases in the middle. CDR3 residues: CASSVETDMNTEAFF. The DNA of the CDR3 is TGTGCCAGCAGCGTAGAGACGGACATGAACACTGAAGCTTTCTTT.